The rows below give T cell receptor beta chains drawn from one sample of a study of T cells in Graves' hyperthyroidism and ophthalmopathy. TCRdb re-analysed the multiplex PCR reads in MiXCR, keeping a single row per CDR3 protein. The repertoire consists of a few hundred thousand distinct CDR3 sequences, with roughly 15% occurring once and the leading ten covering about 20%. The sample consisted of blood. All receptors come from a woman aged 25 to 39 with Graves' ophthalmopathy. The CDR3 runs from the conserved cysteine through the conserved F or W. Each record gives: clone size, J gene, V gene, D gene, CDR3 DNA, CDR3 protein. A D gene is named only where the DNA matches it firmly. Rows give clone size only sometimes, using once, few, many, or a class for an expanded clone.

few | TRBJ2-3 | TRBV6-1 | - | TGTGCCAGCACGGGAAGGGGCACAGATACGCAGTATTTT | CASTGRGTDTQYF
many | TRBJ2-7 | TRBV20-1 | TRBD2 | TGCAGTGCTCACGGACTAGCCGGCGAGCAGTACTTC | CSAHGLAGEQYF
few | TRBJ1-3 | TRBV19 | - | TGTGCCAGTAATGACATCTCTGGAAACACCATATATTTT | CASNDISGNTIYF
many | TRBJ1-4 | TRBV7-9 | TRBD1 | TGTGCCAGCAGCTTAGCACAGGGGGCCCGAAATGAAAAACTGTTTTTT | CASSLAQGARNEKLFF
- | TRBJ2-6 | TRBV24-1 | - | TGTGCCACCAGTGTGAGTGGGGCCAACGTCCTGACTTTC | CATSVSGANVLTF
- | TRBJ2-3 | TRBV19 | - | TGTGCCAGTAACCGGGACGCCTTTAGCACAGATACGCAGTATTTT | CASNRDAFSTDTQYF
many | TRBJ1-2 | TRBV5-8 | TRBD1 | TGTGCCAGCGGGACAGGGCGGGACTATGGCTACACCTTC | CASGTGRDYGYTF
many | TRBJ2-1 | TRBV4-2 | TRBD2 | TGTGCCAGCAGCCTAGACAGCAGCGGGGGGGGATACAATGAGCAGTTCTTC | CASSLDSSGGGYNEQFF
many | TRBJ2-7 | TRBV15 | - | TGTGCCACCAGCAGAGATGGCAGGGACGAGCAGTACTTC | CATSRDGRDEQYF
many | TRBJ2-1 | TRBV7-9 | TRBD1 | TGTGCCAGCAGCCTGACAGGGGCCGCCTACAATGAGCAGTTCTTC | CASSLTGAAYNEQFF
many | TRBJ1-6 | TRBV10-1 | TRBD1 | TGCGCCAGCAGCCCAACAGGGGGCGGTTCACCCCTCCACTTT | CASSPTGGGSPLHF
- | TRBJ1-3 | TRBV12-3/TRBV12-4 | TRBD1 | TGTGCCAGCAGTATAGGGACAGTGGCTGGAAACACCATATATTTT | CASSIGTVAGNTIYF